This record looks at one T cell receptor (beta chain) sequence and its context. The antigen remains unidentified. Using immunoSEQ multiplex PCR, the repertoire was profiled, and TCRdb retains in-frame clones only, with some absent. The table shows around 53,000 clones, with over 85% occurring only once. The data derive from a study of chemoradiotherapy in HPV16-positive cancers. The overall study: A couple of HPV16-positive patients' cells yielded candidate HPV-specific clones and common motifs. The study, taken as a whole, reports: Only a couple of HPV16-positive patients supplied the functional HPV-specificity definition. During treatment, candidate HPV-specific clones and E7-related motifs expanded in tumor.

J gave up 4 bases and V 0 bases, and 4 bases lay outside the gene matches. This CDR3 spans 15 amino acids. Germline CDR1 SGHKS, CDR2 YYEKEE (reference sequence). The clonotype originates from a human donor with HPV-associated anogenital cancer. The chain recombines TRBV5-5 with TRBJ2-1; TRBD2 matches 7 bases. This specimen consisted of blood, obtained from a patient who underwent chemoradiotherapy. For the CDR3, the DNA is TGTGCCAGCAGCTTGGCCGCGGGGGTGTACAATGAGCAGTTCTTC. Translated, it gives CASSLAAGVYNEQFF.